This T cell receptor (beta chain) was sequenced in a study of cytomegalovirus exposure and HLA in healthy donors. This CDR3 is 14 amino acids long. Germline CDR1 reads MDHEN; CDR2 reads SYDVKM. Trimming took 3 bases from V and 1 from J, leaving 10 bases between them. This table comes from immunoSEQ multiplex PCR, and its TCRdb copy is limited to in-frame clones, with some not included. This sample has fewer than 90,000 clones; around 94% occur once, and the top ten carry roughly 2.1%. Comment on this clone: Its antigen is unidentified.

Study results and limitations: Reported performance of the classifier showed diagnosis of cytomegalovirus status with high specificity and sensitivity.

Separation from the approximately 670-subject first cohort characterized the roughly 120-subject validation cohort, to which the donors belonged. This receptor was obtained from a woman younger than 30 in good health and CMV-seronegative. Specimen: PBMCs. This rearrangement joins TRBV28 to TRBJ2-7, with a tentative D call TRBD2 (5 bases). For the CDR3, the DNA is TGTGCCAGCAGTTTCAGCGGCCGGTCCTACGAGCAGTACTTC. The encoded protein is CASSFSGRSYEQYF.